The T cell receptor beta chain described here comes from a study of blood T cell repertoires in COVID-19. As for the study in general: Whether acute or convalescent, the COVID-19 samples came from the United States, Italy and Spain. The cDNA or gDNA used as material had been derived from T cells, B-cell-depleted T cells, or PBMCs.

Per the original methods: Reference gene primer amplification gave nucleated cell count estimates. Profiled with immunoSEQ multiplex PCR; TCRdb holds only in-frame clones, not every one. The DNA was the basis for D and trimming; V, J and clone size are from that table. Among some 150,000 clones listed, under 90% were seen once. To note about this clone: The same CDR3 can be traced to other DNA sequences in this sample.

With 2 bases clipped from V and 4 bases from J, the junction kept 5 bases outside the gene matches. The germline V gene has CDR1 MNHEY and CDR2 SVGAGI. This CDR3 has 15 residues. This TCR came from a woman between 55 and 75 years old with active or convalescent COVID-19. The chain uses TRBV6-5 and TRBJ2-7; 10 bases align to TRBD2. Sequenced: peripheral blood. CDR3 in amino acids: CASSYRLAGAYEQYF. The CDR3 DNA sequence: TGTGCCAGCAGTTACCGACTAGCGGGTGCTTACGAGCAGTACTTC.